The rows below give T cell receptor beta chains drawn from one sample of a study of cytomegalovirus exposure and HLA in healthy donors. Sequenced by immunoSEQ multiplex PCR; TCRdb stores in-frame clones only, minus some. This sample's clone table lists more than 130,000 clones. The sample taken for sequencing was PBMCs. The source of these receptors is a man aged 40-49 years in good health and CMV-seronegative. The CDR3 runs from the conserved cysteine through the conserved F or W. D genes are given only for firm matches.

d_call	v_call	j_call	cdr3_aa	cdr3_nt
TRBD1	TRBV13	TRBJ1-6	CASSEGASGSPLHF	TGTGCCAGCAGCGAGGGGGCCTCAGGGTCACCCCTCCACTTT
TRBD2	TRBV29-1	TRBJ2-5	CSVETGGQETQYF	TGCAGCGTTGAGACGGGGGGGCAAGAGACCCAGTACTTC
TRBD1	TRBV7-7	TRBJ2-7	CASSFKTGDEQYF	TGTGCCAGCAGCTTCAAGACAGGGGACGAGCAGTACTTC
TRBD1	TRBV2	TRBJ2-1	CASSEDRGGYNEQFF	TGTGCCAGCAGTGAGGACAGGGGGGGATACAATGAGCAGTTCTTC
NA	TRBV10-3	TRBJ1-1	CAITGGGGEAFF	TGTGCCATCACTGGGGGAGGGGGTGAAGCTTTCTTT
TRBD1	TRBV7-2	TRBJ1-2	CASSSVARGTGGYTF	TGTGCCAGCAGCTCAGTAGCCAGGGGGACAGGGGGGTACACCTTC
NA	TRBV5-6	TRBJ2-2	CASNANRPGIETGELFF	TGTGCCAGCAACGCAAATCGCCCAGGGATAGAGACCGGGGAGCTGTTTTTT
TRBD1	TRBV7-9	TRBJ2-7	CASSRQGTNYEQYF	TGTGCCAGCAGCCGACAGGGGACAAACTACGAGCAGTACTTC
TRBD1	TRBV7-9	TRBJ2-2	CASSLNRGGTGFTGELFF	TGTGCCAGCAGCTTAAATCGCGGCGGGACAGGGTTTACTGGGGAGCTGTTTTTT
NA	TRBV15	TRBJ2-3	CATSSSSRGAYSNTQYF	TGTGCCACCAGCAGTTCCTCCCGGGGGGCTTACAGCAATACGCAGTATTTT
NA	TRBV20-1	TRBJ1-2	CSGGGLYGYTF	TGCAGTGGGGGGGGTCTCTATGGCTACACCTTC
TRBD2	TRBV5-1	TRBJ2-7	CASSTSRGSGSYEQYF	TGCGCCAGCAGCACATCCCGGGGTAGCGGGAGCTACGAGCAGTACTTC
TRBD1	TRBV10-3	TRBJ2-7	CAAAGTGGNDEQYF	TGTGCCGCGGCGGGGACAGGGGGCAACGACGAGCAGTACTTC
TRBD1	TRBV12-5	TRBJ1-2	CASAKGQGARGYTF	TGTGCTAGTGCCAAGGGACAGGGGGCGCGAGGCTACACCTTC
NA	TRBV19	TRBJ2-3	CASSMTGQGLLIHHTQYF	TGTGCCAGTAGTATGACGGGTCAGGGGCTACTTATCCACCATACGCAGTATTTT
NA	TRBV5-6	TRBJ2-2	CASSLTVPGELFF	TGTGCCAGCAGCTTGACGGTCCCCGGGGAGCTGTTTTTT
TRBD2	TRBV13	TRBJ2-1	CASSILAGGLSEQFF	TGTGCCAGCAGCATACTAGCGGGGGGGCTGAGTGAGCAGTTCTTC
TRBD1	TRBV9	TRBJ2-7	CASSRTGGYEQYF	TGTGCCAGCAGTCGGACAGGGGGCTACGAGCAGTACTTC
NA	TRBV10-3	TRBJ2-3	CAISSGTDTQYF	TGTGCCATCTCTAGCGGCACAGATACGCAGTATTTT
TRBD1	TRBV10-3	TRBJ2-7	CAISKGPGGSYEQYF	TGTGCCATCAGCAAAGGTCCAGGGGGATCCTACGAGCAGTACTTC
NA	TRBV4-3	TRBJ1-1	CASSQDHSRNTEAFF	TGCGCCAGCAGCCAAGATCACAGCCGGAACACTGAAGCTTTCTTT
TRBD1	TRBV29-1	TRBJ1-2	CSVEEWTGGGRGYGYTF	TGCAGCGTTGAAGAGTGGACAGGGGGCGGGCGAGGCTATGGCTACACCTTC
NA	TRBV27	TRBJ2-7	CASSQRGSYEQYF	TGTGCCAGCAGCCAAAGGGGATCCTACGAGCAGTACTTC
TRBD1	TRBV7-7	TRBJ1-4	CASSRDRSEKLFF	TGTGCCAGCAGCCGGGACAGAAGTGAAAAACTGTTTTTT
NA	TRBV6-1	TRBJ1-6	CASSEVGVGNSPLHF	TGTGCCAGCAGTGAAGTAGGGGTCGGCAATTCACCCCTCCACTTT
NA	TRBV4-1	TRBJ2-7	CASSQDGTQGYEQYF	TGCGCCAGCAGCCAAGATGGGACACAGGGCTACGAGCAGTACTTC
NA	TRBV6-5	TRBJ1-6	CASSPVGGYNSPLHF	TGTGCCAGCAGTCCCGTGGGGGGGTATAATTCACCCCTCCACTTT
NA	TRBV7-2	TRBJ1-2	CASSLNINYGYTF	TGTGCCAGCAGCTTAAACATAAACTATGGCTACACCTTC
NA	TRBV6-5	TRBJ1-5	CASSGRERQPQHF	TGTGCCAGCTCGGGCAGGGAAAGGCAGCCCCAGCATTTT
TRBD1	TRBV11-2	TRBJ1-3	CASSSGTGALDAGNTIYF	TGTGCCAGCAGCTCCGGGACAGGGGCGCTCGACGCTGGAAACACCATATATTTT
NA	TRBV7-2	TRBJ2-3	CASSLGGRVDTQYF	TGTGCCAGCAGCTTAGGGGGGCGGGTGGATACGCAGTATTTT
TRBD2	TRBV5-4	TRBJ2-5	CASSGGLAGDLLGETQYF	TGTGCCAGCAGCGGAGGACTAGCGGGGGACCTCCTGGGAGAGACCCAGTACTTC
TRBD1	TRBV9	TRBJ1-1	CASSVVGTGVTEAFF	TGTGCCAGCAGCGTAGTCGGGACAGGGGTCACTGAAGCTTTCTTT
NA	TRBV9	TRBJ2-1	CASSAFGSSYNEQFF	TGTGCCAGCAGCGCGTTTGGGAGCTCCTACAATGAGCAGTTCTTC
TRBD2	TRBV10-1	TRBJ2-7	CASSVGTSGFSSYEQYF	TGCGCCAGCAGTGTGGGGACTAGCGGGTTCTCCTCCTACGAGCAGTACTTC
TRBD2	TRBV7-3	TRBJ2-5	CASSLIGTSGGTQYF	TGTGCCAGCAGCTTGATCGGGACTAGCGGGGGCACCCAGTACTTC
TRBD1	TRBV10-3	TRBJ1-4	CAISAAPGQADEKLFF	TGTGCCATCAGTGCGGCCCCGGGACAGGCGGATGAAAAACTGTTTTTT
TRBD1	TRBV5-4	TRBJ2-5	CASSPRTGQETQYF	TGTGCCAGCAGCCCTCGGACAGGGCAGGAGACCCAGTACTTC
NA	TRBV29-1	TRBJ2-2	CSVEGTTHTGELFF	TGCAGCGTTGAGGGGACAACCCACACCGGGGAGCTGTTTTTT
NA	TRBV7-6	TRBJ2-7	CASSFSTGNEQYF	TGTGCCAGCAGCTTCTCCACAGGGAACGAGCAGTACTTC
TRBD1	TRBV15	TRBJ2-7	CATSLGGTGGYEQYF	TGTGCCACCAGCCTAGGCGGGACAGGGGGATACGAGCAGTACTTC
TRBD2	TRBV7-3	TRBJ2-2	CASSPDSGAPGELFF	TGTGCCAGCAGCCCAGATAGCGGGGCCCCCGGGGAGCTGTTTTTT